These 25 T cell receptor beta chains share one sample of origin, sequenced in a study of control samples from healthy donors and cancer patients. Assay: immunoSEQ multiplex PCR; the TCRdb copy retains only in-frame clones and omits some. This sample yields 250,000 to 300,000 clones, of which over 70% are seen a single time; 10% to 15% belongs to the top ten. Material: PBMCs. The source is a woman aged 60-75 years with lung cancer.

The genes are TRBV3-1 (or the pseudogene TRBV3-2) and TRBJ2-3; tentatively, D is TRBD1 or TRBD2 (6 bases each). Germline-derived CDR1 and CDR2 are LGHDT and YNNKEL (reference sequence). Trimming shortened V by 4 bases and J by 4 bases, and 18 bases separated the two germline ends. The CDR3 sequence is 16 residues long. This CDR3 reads CASSLGGTGGADTQYF. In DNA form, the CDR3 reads TGTGCCAGCAGCCTAGGGGGGACGGGCGGAGCAGATACGCAGTATTTT.

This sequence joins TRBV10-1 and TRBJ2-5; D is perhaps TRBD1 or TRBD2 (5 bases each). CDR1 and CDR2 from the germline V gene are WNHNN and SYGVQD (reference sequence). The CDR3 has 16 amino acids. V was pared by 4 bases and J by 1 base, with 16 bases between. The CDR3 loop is CASSGALGTSQETQYF. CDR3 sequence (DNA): TGCGCCAGCAGTGGTGCTCTGGGGACCTCCCAAGAGACCCAGTACTTC.

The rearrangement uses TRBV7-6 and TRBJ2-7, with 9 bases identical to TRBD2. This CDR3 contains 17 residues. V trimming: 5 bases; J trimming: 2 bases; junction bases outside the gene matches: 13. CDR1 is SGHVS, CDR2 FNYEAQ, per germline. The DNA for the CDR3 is TGTGCCAGCAGCCCCGCGTCGGGCCTAGCGGGAACCTACGAGCAGTACTTC. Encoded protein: CASSPASGLAGTYEQYF.

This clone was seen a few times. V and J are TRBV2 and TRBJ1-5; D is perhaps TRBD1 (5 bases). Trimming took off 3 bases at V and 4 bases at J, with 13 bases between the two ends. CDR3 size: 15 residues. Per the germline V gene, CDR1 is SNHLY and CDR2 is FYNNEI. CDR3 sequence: CASSDQGSGNQPQHF. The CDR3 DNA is TGTGCCAGCAGTGATCAGGGATCGGGGAATCAGCCCCAGCATTTT.

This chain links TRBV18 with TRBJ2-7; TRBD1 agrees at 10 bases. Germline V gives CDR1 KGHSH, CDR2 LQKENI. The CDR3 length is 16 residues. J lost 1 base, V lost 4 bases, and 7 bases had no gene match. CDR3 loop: CASSRGAGQGSYEQYF. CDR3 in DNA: TGTGCCAGCTCACGAGGCGCGGGACAGGGGTCCTACGAGCAGTACTTC. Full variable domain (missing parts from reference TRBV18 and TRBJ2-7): NAGVMQNPRHLVRRRGQEARLRCSPMKGHSHVYWYRQLPEEGLKFMVYLQKENIIDESGMPKERFSAEFPKEGPSILRIQQVVRGDSAAYFCASSRGAGQGSYEQYFGPGTRLTVT.

The CDR3 protein is CASSFTAEKLFF. For the CDR3, the DNA is TGTGCCAGCAGCTTTACCGCTGAAAAACTGTTTTTT. The J gene is TRBJ1-4, the V gene TRBV11-2, with unresolved D. The CDR3 is 12 amino acids. Germline V gene data show CDR1 as SGHAT and CDR2 as FQNNGV. Trimming stripped 3 bases from V and 7 bases from J, with 6 bases between.

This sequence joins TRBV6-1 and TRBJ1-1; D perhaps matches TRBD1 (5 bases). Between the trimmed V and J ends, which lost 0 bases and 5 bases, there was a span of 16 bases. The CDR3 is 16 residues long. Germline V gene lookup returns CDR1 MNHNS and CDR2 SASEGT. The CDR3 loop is CASSEARTVGGTEAFF. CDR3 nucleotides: TGTGCCAGCAGTGAAGCGCGAACTGTCGGGGGGACTGAAGCTTTCTTT.

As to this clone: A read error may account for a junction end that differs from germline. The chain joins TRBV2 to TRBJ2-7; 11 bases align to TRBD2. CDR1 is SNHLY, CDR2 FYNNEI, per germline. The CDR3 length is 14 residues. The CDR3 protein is CASSLGLAGAQPIF. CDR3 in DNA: TGTGCCAGCAGCCTAGGACTAGCGGGTGCTCAGCCGATCTTC.

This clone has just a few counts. The CDR3 region has the DNA TGCAGCGTTGGGGACGGAGTATTGGGCAATCAGCCCCAGCATTTT. Amino acids: CSVGDGVLGNQPQHF. The rearrangement joins TRBV29-1 to TRBJ1-5; D might be TRBD1 (5 bases). CDR1 is SQVTM and CDR2 is ANQGSEA in the germline V gene. The ends were cut back, 4 bases at V and 2 bases at J, with 15 bases in the middle. The CDR3 has 15 residues. Full variable domain (outside the CDR3, taken from reference TRBV29-1 and TRBJ1-5): SAVISQKPSRDICQRGTSLTIQCQVDSQVTMMFWYRQQPGQSLTLIATANQGSEATYESGFVIDKFPISRPNLTFSTLTVSNMSPEDSSIYLCSVGDGVLGNQPQHFGDGTRLSIL.

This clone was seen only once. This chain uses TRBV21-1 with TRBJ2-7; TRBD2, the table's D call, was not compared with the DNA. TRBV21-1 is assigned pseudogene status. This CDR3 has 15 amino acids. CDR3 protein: CASIRYGTSDYEQYF. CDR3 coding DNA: TGTGCCAGCATCCGATACGGGACTAGCGATTACGAGCAGTACTTC.

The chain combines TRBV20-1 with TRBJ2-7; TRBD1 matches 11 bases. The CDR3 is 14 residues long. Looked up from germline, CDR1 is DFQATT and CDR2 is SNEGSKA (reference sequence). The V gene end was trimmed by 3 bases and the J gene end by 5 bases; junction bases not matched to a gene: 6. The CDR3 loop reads CSASSGQGANEQYF. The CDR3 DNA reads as TGCAGTGCTAGTTCTGGACAGGGGGCCAACGAGCAGTACTTC.

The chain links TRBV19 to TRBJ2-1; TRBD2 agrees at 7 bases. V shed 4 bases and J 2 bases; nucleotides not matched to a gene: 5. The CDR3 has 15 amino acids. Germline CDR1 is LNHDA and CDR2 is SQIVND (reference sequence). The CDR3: CASSSGSTAYNEQFF. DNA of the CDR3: TGTGCCAGTAGTAGCGGGAGTACCGCCTACAATGAGCAGTTCTTC.

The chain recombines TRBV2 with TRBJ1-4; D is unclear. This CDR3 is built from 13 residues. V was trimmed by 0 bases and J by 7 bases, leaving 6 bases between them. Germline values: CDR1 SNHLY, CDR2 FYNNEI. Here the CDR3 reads CASSEARGEKLFF. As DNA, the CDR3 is TGTGCCAGCAGTGAAGCGCGGGGTGAAAAACTGTTTTTT.

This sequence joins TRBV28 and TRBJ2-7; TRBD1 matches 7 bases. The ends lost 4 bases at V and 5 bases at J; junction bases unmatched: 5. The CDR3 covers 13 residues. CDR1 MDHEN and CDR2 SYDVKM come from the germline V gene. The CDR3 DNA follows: TGTGCCAGCAGTTCGGGACAGTTCAACGAGCAGTACTTC. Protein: CASSSGQFNEQYF.

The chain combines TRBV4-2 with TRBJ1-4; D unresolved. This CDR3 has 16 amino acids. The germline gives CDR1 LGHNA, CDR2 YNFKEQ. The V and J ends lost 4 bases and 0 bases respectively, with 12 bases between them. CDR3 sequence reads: CASSLNERATNEKLFF. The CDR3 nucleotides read TGTGCCAGCAGCCTTAACGAACGTGCAACTAATGAAAAACTGTTTTTT.

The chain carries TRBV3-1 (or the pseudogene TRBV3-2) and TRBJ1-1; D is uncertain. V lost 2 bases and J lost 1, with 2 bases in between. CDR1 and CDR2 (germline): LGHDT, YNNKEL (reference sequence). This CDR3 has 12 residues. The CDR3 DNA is TGTGCCAGCAGCCAAACGAACACTGAAGCTTTCTTT. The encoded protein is CASSQTNTEAFF.

The CDR3 region has the DNA TGCAGCGCCGCGGGCGGAGGGGGCGGGTTAGGCACTGAAGCTTTCTTT. Translation: CSAAGGGGGLGTEAFF. The chain is built from TRBV29-1 and TRBJ1-1; 7 bases map to TRBD1. Looked up from germline, CDR1 is SQVTM and CDR2 is ANQGSEA. Trimming cost V 7 bases and J 4 bases; bases outside gene matches: 18. This CDR3 is built from 16 residues.

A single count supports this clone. The CDR3 nucleotides read TGCGCCAGCAGCGCGGGGGCGGGGGGGCCTCTGGCCGAGCAGTACTTC. Residues: CASSAGAGGPLAEQYF. The gene calls are TRBV5-1 and TRBJ2-7, with 9 bases that match TRBD2. This CDR3 contains 16 residues. Germline-derived CDR1 and CDR2 are SGHRS and YFSETQ. Trimming cost V 4 bases and J 6 bases; bases outside gene matches: 14.

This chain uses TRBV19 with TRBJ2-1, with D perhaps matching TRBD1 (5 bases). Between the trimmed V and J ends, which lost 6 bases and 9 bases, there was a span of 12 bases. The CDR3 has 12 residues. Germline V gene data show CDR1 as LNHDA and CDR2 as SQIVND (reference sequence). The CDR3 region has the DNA TGTGCCAGTAGGGCCCAGGGTGCTGAGCAGTTCTTC. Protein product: CASRAQGAEQFF.

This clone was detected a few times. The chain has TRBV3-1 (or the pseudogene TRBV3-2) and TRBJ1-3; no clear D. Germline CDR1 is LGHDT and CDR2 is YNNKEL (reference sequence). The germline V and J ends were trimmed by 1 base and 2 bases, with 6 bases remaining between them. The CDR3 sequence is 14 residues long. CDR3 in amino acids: CASSQVPAGNTIYF. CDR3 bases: TGTGCCAGCAGCCAAGTTCCCGCTGGAAACACCATATATTTT.

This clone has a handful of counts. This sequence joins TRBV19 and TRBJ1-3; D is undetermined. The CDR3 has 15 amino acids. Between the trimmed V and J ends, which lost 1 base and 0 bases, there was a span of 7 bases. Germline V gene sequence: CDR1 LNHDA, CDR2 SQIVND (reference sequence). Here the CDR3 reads CASSIGGNSGNTIYF. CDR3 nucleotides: TGTGCCAGTAGTATAGGTGGGAACTCTGGAAACACCATATATTTT.

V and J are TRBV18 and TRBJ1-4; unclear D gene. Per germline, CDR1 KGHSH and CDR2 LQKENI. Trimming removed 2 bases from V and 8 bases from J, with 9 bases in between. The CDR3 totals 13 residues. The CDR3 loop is CASSPGEREKLFF. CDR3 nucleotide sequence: TGTGCCAGCTCACCAGGGGAACGGGAAAAACTGTTTTTT.

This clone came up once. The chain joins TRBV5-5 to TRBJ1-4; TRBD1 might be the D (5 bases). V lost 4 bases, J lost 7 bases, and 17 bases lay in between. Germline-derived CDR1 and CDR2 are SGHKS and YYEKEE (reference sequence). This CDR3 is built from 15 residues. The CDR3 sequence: CASSSQPPGGEKLFF. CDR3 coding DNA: TGTGCCAGCAGCAGTCAGCCGCCGGGGGGTGAAAAACTGTTTTTT.

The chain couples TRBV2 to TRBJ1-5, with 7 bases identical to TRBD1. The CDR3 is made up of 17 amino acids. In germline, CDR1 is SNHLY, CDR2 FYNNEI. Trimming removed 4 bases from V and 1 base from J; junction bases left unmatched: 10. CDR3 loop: CASSVGRGRGSNQPQHF. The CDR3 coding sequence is TGTGCCAGCAGTGTCGGAAGGGGGCGAGGGAGCAATCAGCCCCAGCATTTT.

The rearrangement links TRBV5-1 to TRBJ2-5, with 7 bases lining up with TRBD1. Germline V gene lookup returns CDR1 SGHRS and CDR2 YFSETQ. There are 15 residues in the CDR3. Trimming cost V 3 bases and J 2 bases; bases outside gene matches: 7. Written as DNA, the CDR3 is TGCGCCAGCAGCTCCCTGACAGGGAGACAAGAGACCCAGTACTTC. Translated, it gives CASSSLTGRQETQYF.